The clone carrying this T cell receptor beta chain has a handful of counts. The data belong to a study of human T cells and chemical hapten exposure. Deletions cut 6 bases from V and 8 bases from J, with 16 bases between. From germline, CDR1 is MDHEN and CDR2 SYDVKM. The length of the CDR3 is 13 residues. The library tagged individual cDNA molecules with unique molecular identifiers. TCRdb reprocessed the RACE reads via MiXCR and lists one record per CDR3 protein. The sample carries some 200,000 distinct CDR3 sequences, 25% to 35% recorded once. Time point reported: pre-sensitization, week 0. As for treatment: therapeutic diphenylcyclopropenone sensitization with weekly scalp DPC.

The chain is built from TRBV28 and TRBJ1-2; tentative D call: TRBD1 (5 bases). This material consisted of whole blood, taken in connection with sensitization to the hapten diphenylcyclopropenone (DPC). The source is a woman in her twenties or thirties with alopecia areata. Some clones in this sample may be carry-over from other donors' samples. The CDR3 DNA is TGTGCCAGCAGCCTGGGACTGCTGGGAGGCTACACCTTC. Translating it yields CASSLGLLGGYTF.